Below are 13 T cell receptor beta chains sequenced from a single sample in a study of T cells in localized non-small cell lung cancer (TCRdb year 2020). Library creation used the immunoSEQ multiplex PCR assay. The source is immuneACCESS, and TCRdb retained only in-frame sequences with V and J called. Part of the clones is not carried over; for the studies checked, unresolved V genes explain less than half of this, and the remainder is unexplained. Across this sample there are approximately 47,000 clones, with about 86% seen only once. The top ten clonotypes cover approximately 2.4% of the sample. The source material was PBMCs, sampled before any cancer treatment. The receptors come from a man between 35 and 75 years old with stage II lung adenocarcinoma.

The CDR3 sequence is CASSRLADSSYEQYV. In DNA, the CDR3 is TGCGCCAGCAGCCGTCTAGCGGACAGCTCCTACGAGCAGTACGTC. This chain connects TRBV4-1 to TRBJ2-7; D is perhaps TRBD2 (7 bases). The CDR3 loop spans 15 amino acids. V dropped 4 bases and J dropped 0 bases, with 13 bases sitting between them. Germline values: CDR1 MGHRA, CDR2 YSYEKL.

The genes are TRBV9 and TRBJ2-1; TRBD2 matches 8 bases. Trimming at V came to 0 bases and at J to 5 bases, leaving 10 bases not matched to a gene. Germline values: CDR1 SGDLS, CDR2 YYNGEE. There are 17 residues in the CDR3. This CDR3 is CASSVDPRLAPNNEQFF. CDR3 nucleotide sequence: TGTGCCAGCAGCGTAGATCCCCGACTAGCGCCTAACAATGAGCAGTTCTTC.

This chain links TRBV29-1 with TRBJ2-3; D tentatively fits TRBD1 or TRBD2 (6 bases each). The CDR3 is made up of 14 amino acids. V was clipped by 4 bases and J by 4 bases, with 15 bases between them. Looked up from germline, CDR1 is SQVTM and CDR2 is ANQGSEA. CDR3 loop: CSVGSGGQADTQYF. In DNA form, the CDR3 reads TGCAGCGTTGGGTCTGGGGGGCAGGCAGATACGCAGTATTTT.

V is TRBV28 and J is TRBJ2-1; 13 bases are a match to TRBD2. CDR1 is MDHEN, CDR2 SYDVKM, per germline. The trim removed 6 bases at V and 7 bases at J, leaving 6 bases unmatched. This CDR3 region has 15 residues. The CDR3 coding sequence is TGTGCCAGCAGCCCCCAACTAGCGGGGGGGAATGAGCAGTTCTTC. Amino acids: CASSPQLAGGNEQFF.

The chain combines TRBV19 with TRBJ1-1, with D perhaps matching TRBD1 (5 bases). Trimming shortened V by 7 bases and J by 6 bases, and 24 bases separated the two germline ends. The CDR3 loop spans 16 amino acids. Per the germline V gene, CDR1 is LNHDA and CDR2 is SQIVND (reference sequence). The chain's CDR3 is CASKLRSTALQPEAFF. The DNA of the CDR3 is TGTGCCAGTAAACTGAGGTCGACAGCCCTTCAACCTGAAGCTTTCTTT. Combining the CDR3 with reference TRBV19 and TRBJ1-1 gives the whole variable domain DGGITQSPKYLFRKEGQNVTLSCEQNLNHDAMYWYRQDPGQGLRLIYYSQIVNDFQKGDIAEGYSVSREKKESFPLTVTSAQKNPTAFYLCASKLRSTALQPEAFFGQGTRLTVV.

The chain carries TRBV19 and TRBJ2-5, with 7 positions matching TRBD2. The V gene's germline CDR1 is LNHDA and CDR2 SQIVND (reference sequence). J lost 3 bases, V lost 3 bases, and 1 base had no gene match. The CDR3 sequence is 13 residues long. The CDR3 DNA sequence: TGTGCCAGTAGTATCGCGGGGGAAGAGACCCAGTACTTC. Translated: CASSIAGEETQYF.

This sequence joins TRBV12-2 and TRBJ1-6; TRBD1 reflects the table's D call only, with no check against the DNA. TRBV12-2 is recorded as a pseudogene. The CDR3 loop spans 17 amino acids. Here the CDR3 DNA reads TGTGCAAGTCGCTCTCCCCCAGGGCCATACTATAATTCACCCCTCCACTTT. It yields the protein CASRSPPGPYYNSPLHF.

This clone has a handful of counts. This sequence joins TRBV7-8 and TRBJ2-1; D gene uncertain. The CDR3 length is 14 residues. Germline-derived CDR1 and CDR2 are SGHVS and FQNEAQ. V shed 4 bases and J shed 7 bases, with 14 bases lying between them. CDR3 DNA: TGTGCCAGCAGCTCCCCCGACGGTGCAAATGAGCAGTTCTTC. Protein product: CASSSPDGANEQFF.

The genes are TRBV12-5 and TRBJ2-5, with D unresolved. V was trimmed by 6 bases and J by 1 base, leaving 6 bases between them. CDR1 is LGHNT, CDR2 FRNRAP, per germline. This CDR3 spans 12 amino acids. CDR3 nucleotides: TGTGCTAGTGGCCCCGCCCAAGAGACCCAGTACTTC. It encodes CASGPAQETQYF.

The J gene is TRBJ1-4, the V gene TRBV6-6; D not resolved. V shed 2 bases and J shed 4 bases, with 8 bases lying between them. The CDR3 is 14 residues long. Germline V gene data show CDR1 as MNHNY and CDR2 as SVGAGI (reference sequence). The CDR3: CASSYGQFNEKLFF. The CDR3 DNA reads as TGTGCCAGCAGTTACGGGCAGTTTAATGAAAAACTGTTTTTT.

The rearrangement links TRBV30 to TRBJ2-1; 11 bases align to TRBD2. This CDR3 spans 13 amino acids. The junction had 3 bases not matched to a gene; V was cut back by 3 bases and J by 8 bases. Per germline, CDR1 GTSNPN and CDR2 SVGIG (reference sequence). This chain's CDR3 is CAWSLTSGDEQFF. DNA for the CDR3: TGTGCCTGGAGCCTGACTAGCGGGGATGAGCAGTTCTTC.

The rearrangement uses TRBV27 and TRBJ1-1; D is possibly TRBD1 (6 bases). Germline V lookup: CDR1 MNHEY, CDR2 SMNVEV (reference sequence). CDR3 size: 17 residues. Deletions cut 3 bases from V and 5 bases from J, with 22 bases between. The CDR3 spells CASSFLGSRGWRTEAFF. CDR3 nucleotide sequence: TGTGCCAGCAGTTTTTTGGGGTCCAGGGGTTGGAGGACTGAAGCTTTCTTT.

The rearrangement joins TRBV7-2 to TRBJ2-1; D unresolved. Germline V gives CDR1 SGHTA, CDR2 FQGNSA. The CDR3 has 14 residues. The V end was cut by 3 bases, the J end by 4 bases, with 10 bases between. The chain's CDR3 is CASSFDFSYNEQFF. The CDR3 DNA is TGTGCCAGCAGCTTTGACTTCTCTTACAATGAGCAGTTCTTC.